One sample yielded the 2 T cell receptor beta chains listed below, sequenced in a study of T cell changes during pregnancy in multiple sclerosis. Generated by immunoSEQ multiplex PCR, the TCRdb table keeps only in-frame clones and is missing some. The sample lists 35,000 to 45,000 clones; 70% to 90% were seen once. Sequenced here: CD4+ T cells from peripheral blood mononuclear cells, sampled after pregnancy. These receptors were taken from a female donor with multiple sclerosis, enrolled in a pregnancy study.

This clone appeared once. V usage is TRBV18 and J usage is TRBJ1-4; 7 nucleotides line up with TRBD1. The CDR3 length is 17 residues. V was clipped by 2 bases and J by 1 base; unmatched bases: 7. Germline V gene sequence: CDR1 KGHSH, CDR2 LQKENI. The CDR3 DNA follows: TGTGCCAGCTCACCAGGGACAGCCCTCCGAACTAATGAAAAACTGTTTTTT. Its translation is CASSPGTALRTNEKLFF.

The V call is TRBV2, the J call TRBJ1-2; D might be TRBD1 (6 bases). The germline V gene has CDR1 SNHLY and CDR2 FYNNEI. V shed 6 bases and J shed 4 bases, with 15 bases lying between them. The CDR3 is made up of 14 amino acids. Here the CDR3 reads CASSSQGVGYGYTF. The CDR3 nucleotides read TGTGCCAGCAGCTCACAGGGAGTCGGCTATGGCTACACCTTC.